This is a list of T cell receptor beta chains from one sample in a study of T cell changes during pregnancy in multiple sclerosis. Libraries were prepared by immunoSEQ multiplex PCR; TCRdb keeps only in-frame clonotypes and omits some of them. The sample lists under 70,000 clones, around 91% occurring once. The sample consisted of peripheral blood, taken after pregnancy. These receptor sequences come from a female donor in good health, enrolled as a control in a pregnancy study. The CDR3 runs from the conserved cysteine through the conserved F or W. A D gene is named only where the DNA matches it firmly. Clone size is stated in some rows and not others, as once, few, many or a class when expanded.

V: TRBV2
J: TRBJ1-5
size: once
D: -
DNA: TGTGCCAGCAGCCTTGAGAGCACTCTTTCCAATCAGCCCCAGCATTTT
CDR3: CASSLESTLSNQPQHF

V: TRBV7-3
J: TRBJ1-1
size: -
D: -
DNA: TGTGCCAGCAGCTTAGGGGCGGCGAACACTGAAGCTTTCTTT
CDR3: CASSLGAANTEAFF

V: TRBV5-1
J: TRBJ1-2
size: -
D: -
DNA: TGCGCCAGCAGCTCGACAGAAAACTATGGCTACACCTTC
CDR3: CASSSTENYGYTF

V: TRBV6-1
J: TRBJ1-1
size: -
D: -
DNA: TGTGCCAGCAGAGGCTCACAGGGTGACTACACTGAAGCTTTCTTT
CDR3: CASRGSQGDYTEAFF

V: TRBV2
J: TRBJ2-5
size: -
D: TRBD1
DNA: TGTGCCAGCAGGTTGGACAGGGGTACACAAGAGACCCAGTACTTC
CDR3: CASRLDRGTQETQYF

V: TRBV11-3
J: TRBJ1-1
size: -
D: -
DNA: TGTGCCAGCAGCTTAGTTCGAGTGAACACTGAAGCTTTCTTT
CDR3: CASSLVRVNTEAFF

V: TRBV30
J: TRBJ1-1
size: -
D: -
DNA: TGTGCCTGGAGTAGAGAGAGGGTTTTCACTGAAGCTTTCTTT
CDR3: CAWSRERVFTEAFF

V: TRBV19
J: TRBJ1-3
size: -
D: -
DNA: TGTGCCAGTAGTACAGCTGGAAACACCATATATTTT
CDR3: CASSTAGNTIYF

V: TRBV2
J: TRBJ1-2
size: -
D: -
DNA: TGTGCCAGCAGTGACCGTCACAGGGTACGGAACTATGGCTACACCTTC
CDR3: CASSDRHRVRNYGYTF

V: TRBV18
J: TRBJ2-2
size: -
D: -
DNA: TGTGCCAGCTCACCCCGGGGAAGGCCGGCGACCGGGGAGCTGTTTTTT
CDR3: CASSPRGRPATGELFF

V: TRBV2
J: TRBJ1-1
size: -
D: TRBD1
DNA: TGTGCCGGCGTCGACAGGGGCGTGACTGAAGCTTTCTTT
CDR3: CAGVDRGVTEAFF

V: TRBV6-4
J: TRBJ1-4
size: -
D: TRBD1
DNA: TGTGCCAGCAGTGACGAAGACAGGGAACAGGAAAAACTGTTTTTT
CDR3: CASSDEDREQEKLFF

V: TRBV14
J: TRBJ1-5
size: medium-sized
D: -
DNA: TGTGCCAGACAGGGTCAGCCCCAGCATTTT
CDR3: CARQGQPQHF

V: TRBV5-1
J: TRBJ1-6
size: few
D: TRBD1
DNA: TGCGCCAGCAGCTTCGGACAGGCCTATAATTCACCCCTCCACTTT
CDR3: CASSFGQAYNSPLHF

V: TRBV4-3
J: TRBJ1-3
size: -
D: -
DNA: TGCGCCAGCAGTCCAGGAAACACCATATATTTT
CDR3: CASSPGNTIYF

V: TRBV6-4
J: TRBJ2-1
size: -
D: -
DNA: TGTGCCAGCAGCATGAGCTCCTACAATGAGCAGTTCTTC
CDR3: CASSMSSYNEQFF

V: TRBV5-5
J: TRBJ1-1
size: -
D: -
DNA: TGTGCCAGCAGTTGGAGGACAGTTAACACTGAAGCTTTCTTT
CDR3: CASSWRTVNTEAFF

V: TRBV29-1
J: TRBJ1-3
size: -
D: -
DNA: TGCAGCGTCTCAGGGGTTGTTACTGGAAACACCATATATTTT
CDR3: CSVSGVVTGNTIYF

V: TRBV7-9
J: TRBJ2-7
size: -
D: TRBD1
DNA: TGTGCCAGCAGCTTAAGGGAAACGGGACAGGGGGCGGCCGAGCAGTACTTC
CDR3: CASSLRETGQGAAEQYF

V: TRBV2
J: TRBJ1-2
size: once
D: -
DNA: TGTGCCAGCAGTGAAGAAGCAGGGTCGCTTAACTATGGCTACACCTTC
CDR3: CASSEEAGSLNYGYTF

V: TRBV5-1
J: TRBJ2-7
size: -
D: -
DNA: TGCGCCACCAAAAGGGAGGCGCAGACCTACGAGCAGTACTTC
CDR3: CATKREAQTYEQYF

V: TRBV7-2
J: TRBJ1-6
size: -
D: -
DNA: TGTGCCAGCAGCCCAGCGGCGGGTCTAAATTCACCCCTCCACTTT
CDR3: CASSPAAGLNSPLHF

V: TRBV11-3
J: TRBJ1-1
size: -
D: -
DNA: TGTGCCAGCAGCTTCCAGGGGAATCTGGCTTTCTTT
CDR3: CASSFQGNLAFF

V: TRBV29-1
J: TRBJ2-7
size: -
D: TRBD1
DNA: TGCAGCGTTGAAGTCGGGACAGGTGGGGTAGACGAGCAGTACTTC
CDR3: CSVEVGTGGVDEQYF

V: TRBV27
J: TRBJ2-7
size: -
D: TRBD1
DNA: TGTGCCAGCAGTCCCAGACAGGGTTCCTACGAGCAGTACTTC
CDR3: CASSPRQGSYEQYF

V: TRBV5-4
J: TRBJ2-3
size: -
D: -
DNA: TGTGCCAGCAGCTTGGCACAGGACCGACCATCAGATACGCAGTATTTT
CDR3: CASSLAQDRPSDTQYF

V: TRBV2
J: TRBJ1-5
size: -
D: -
DNA: TGTGCCAGCAGTGAACTTGCCGGCGGGAACAATCAGCCCCAGCATTTT
CDR3: CASSELAGGNNQPQHF

V: TRBV7-9
J: TRBJ1-1
size: -
D: -
DNA: TGTGCCAGCAGCTTAGAGAGGCAGATGAACACTGAAGCTTTCTTT
CDR3: CASSLERQMNTEAFF

V: TRBV7-9
J: TRBJ1-5
size: once
D: -
DNA: TGTGCCAGCAGCCACGGACAGCTAATCAATCAGCCCCAGCATTTT
CDR3: CASSHGQLINQPQHF

V: TRBV7-2
J: TRBJ2-1
size: -
D: TRBD2
DNA: TGTGCCAGCAGCTTTAGCGGGGGGGGATACAATGAGCAGTTCTTC
CDR3: CASSFSGGGYNEQFF

V: TRBV16
J: TRBJ2-6
size: -
D: TRBD1
DNA: TGTGCCAGCAGCGGGGGACAGGGGGTCAACGTCCTGACTTTC
CDR3: CASSGGQGVNVLTF

V: TRBV27
J: TRBJ2-7
size: -
D: -
DNA: TGTGCCAGCAGGCCCGAGGGAGCAGCTAGGAACGAGCAGTACTTC
CDR3: CASRPEGAARNEQYF

V: TRBV4-3
J: TRBJ2-3
size: -
D: -
DNA: TGCGCCAGCAGCCAAGATTGGCGCGGGGAGTTCACAGATACGCAGTATTTT
CDR3: CASSQDWRGEFTDTQYF

V: TRBV14
J: TRBJ1-1
size: few
D: TRBD1
DNA: TGTGCCAGCAGCCCGGGACAGGGGTTGGGGACTGAAGCTTTCTTT
CDR3: CASSPGQGLGTEAFF

V: TRBV7-2
J: TRBJ2-1
size: -
D: TRBD1
DNA: TGTGCCATCCCGGGACAGGGGCTCTATGAGCAGTTCTTC
CDR3: CAIPGQGLYEQFF

V: TRBV5-1
J: TRBJ1-1
size: -
D: -
DNA: TGCGCCAGCAGCACTCAAGGACAGACGAACACTGAAGCTTTCTTT
CDR3: CASSTQGQTNTEAFF

V: TRBV7-3
J: TRBJ1-4
size: -
D: -
DNA: TGTGCCAGCAGCCCATCAGGTGCAACTAATGAAAAACTGTTTTTT
CDR3: CASSPSGATNEKLFF

V: TRBV4-3
J: TRBJ1-6
size: -
D: TRBD1
DNA: TGCGCCAGCAGCCTGACAGGGGCCAATTCACCCCTCCACTTT
CDR3: CASSLTGANSPLHF

V: TRBV9
J: TRBJ2-3
size: -
D: -
DNA: TGTGCCAGCAGCGACCCCCAAGAGGGAGCAGATACGCAGTATTTT
CDR3: CASSDPQEGADTQYF

V: TRBV27
J: TRBJ1-5
size: -
D: TRBD1
DNA: TGTGCCAGCAGTTCTCCCGGGACAGGGGATCAGCCCCAGCATTTT
CDR3: CASSSPGTGDQPQHF

V: TRBV7-9
J: TRBJ2-7
size: -
D: -
DNA: TGTGCCAGCAGTCTAAGGGGGACACCGAGCTCCTACGAGCAGTACTTC
CDR3: CASSLRGTPSSYEQYF